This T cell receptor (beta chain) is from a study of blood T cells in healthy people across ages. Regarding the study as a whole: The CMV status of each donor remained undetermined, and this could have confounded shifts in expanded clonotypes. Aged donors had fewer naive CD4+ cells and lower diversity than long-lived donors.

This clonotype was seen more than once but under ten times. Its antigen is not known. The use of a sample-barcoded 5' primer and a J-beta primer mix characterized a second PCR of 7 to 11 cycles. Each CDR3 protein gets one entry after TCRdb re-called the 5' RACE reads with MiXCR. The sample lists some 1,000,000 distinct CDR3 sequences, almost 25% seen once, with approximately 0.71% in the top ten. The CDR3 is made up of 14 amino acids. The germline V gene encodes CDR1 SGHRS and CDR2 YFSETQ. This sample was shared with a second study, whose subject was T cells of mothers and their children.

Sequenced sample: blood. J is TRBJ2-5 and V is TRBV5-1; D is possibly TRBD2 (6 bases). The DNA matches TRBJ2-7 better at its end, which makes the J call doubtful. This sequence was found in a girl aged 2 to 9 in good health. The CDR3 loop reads CASSLGTTNYEQYF. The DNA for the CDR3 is TGCGCCAGCAGCTTGGGGACTACAAACTACGAGCAGTACTTC.